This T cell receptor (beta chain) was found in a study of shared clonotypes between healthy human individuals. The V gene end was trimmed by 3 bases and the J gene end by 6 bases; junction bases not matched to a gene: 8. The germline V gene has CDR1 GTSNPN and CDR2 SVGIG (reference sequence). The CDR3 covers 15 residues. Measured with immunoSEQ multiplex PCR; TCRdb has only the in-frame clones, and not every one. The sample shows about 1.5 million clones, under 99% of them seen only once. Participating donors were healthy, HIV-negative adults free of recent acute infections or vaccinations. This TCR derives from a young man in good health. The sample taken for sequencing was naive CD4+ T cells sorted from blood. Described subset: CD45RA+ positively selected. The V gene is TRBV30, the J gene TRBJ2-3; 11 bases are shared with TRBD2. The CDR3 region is CAWRVAGGRYDTQYF. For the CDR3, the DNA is TGTGCCTGGAGGGTAGCGGGAGGGCGGTACGATACGCAGTATTTT.